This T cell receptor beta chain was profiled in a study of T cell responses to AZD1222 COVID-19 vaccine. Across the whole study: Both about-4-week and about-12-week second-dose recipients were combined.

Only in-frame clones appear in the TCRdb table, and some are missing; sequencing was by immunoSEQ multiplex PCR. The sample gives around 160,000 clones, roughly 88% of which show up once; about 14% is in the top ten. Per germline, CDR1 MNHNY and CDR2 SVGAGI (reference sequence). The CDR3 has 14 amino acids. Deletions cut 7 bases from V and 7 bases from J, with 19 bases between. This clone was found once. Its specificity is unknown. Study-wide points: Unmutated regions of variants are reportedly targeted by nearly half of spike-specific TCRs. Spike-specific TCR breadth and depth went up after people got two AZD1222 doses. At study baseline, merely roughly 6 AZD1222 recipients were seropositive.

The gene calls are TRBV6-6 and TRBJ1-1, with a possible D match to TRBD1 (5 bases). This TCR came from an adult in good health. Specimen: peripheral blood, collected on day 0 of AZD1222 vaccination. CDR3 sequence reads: CASIYVGAGGEAFF. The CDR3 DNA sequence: TGTGCCAGCATATATGTTGGGGCGGGAGGTGAAGCTTTCTTT.